Listed below are T cell receptor beta chains from one sample, sequenced in a study of T cells after yellow fever vaccination. TCRdb itself ran the 5' RACE reads through MiXCR, one entry per CDR3 protein. This table holds about 580,000 distinct CDR3 sequences, 17% found once. This specimen was PBMCs, taken 5 days after the first yellow fever vaccination. These receptors were taken from a man between 18 and 35 years old who received the YFV17D yellow fever vaccine. The CDR3 runs from the conserved cysteine through the conserved F or W. The order of the fields is V gene, CDR3 protein.

V: TRBV7-3
CDR3: CASSPDGGGIGANVLTF

V: TRBV18
CDR3: CASSRGQDIYGYTF

V: TRBV5-1
CDR3: CASSLARSGNSPLHF

V: TRBV9
CDR3: CASSVAGAVGELFF

V: TRBV4-3
CDR3: CASSQDWAGPNEKLFF

V: TRBV10-3
CDR3: CAIRTGSTPLGTEAFF

V: TRBV6-2/TRBV6-3
CDR3: CASSYLGRTEQYF

V: TRBV6-2/TRBV6-3
CDR3: CASREDGYTF

V: TRBV5-1
CDR3: CASSYDKNTEAFF

V: TRBV3-1
CDR3: CASSRTSGGSKTQYF

V: TRBV28
CDR3: CAAVGGTDTQYF

V: TRBV9
CDR3: CASSVSAGELFF

V: TRBV30
CDR3: CAWSGGDFAYGYTF

V: TRBV19
CDR3: CASSIAGRPQPQHF

V: TRBV12-3/TRBV12-4
CDR3: CASTPNGVETQYF

V: TRBV7-2
CDR3: CASGLFHNEQFF

V: TRBV7-3
CDR3: CASSARQGSGTEAFF

V: TRBV5-1
CDR3: CASSLVLATGGYEQYF

V: TRBV6-1
CDR3: CASRRDSHTEAFF

V: TRBV12-3/TRBV12-4
CDR3: CASSLPHNQPQHF

V: TRBV27
CDR3: CASVQRTDLYEQYF

V: TRBV30
CDR3: CAWSPKRGGPTGELFF

V: TRBV4-3
CDR3: CASSRLQGFTDTQYF

V: TRBV7-2
CDR3: CASSLYGLEAFF

V: TRBV3-1
CDR3: CASSLNPTAVAGEQYF

V: TRBV12-3/TRBV12-4
CDR3: CASCHLGGVVETQYF

V: TRBV11-1
CDR3: CASSLRTYPGETQYF

V: TRBV5-4
CDR3: CASSLGGLAGGQETPYF

V: TRBV7-2
CDR3: CASRWLLNTEAFF

V: TRBV6-6
CDR3: CASSYDEQFF

V: TRBV13
CDR3: CASSLWGYTEAFF

V: TRBV20-1
CDR3: CSASEESYGYTF

V: TRBV6-5
CDR3: CASSLDRTGVETQYF

V: TRBV28
CDR3: CASSYRGRGETQYF

V: TRBV18
CDR3: CASSPPVQRTEQYF

V: TRBV12-3/TRBV12-4
CDR3: CASGLNEQFF

V: TRBV27
CDR3: CASSGTSGDEQYF

V: TRBV5-1
CDR3: CASSMLPSYGYTF

V: TRBV7-9
CDR3: CASSLFSGELFF

V: TRBV28
CDR3: CASTGRGAPTDTQYF

V: TRBV3-1
CDR3: CASSQDLSTDTQYF

V: TRBV12-3/TRBV12-4
CDR3: CASSFRLAGLGEQFF

V: TRBV5-1
CDR3: CASSLAPVPGELFF

V: TRBV6-1
CDR3: CATRQGANQPQHF

V: TRBV4-1
CDR3: CASSHDGSGLRTEYSPLHF

V: TRBV7-2
CDR3: CASSSIGGSGETQYF

V: TRBV20-1
CDR3: CSATASLAKNIQYF

V: TRBV5-1
CDR3: CASRFFGANVLTF

V: TRBV6-2/TRBV6-3
CDR3: CASSYSRGVGVEAFF

V: TRBV12-3/TRBV12-4
CDR3: CASTTPPGELFF

V: TRBV20-1
CDR3: CSAAEGTYEQYF

V: TRBV6-1
CDR3: CASSGTASYSGELFF

V: TRBV20-1
CDR3: CSAPGSKEAFF

V: TRBV6-2/TRBV6-3
CDR3: CASSVYDTQYF

V: TRBV12-3/TRBV12-4
CDR3: CASSLKGQTVTGNTIYF

V: TRBV3-1
CDR3: CASSPAGTVYNEQFF

V: TRBV6-1
CDR3: CASSELTGVRDGYTF

V: TRBV11-3
CDR3: CASSLDQGGTANTGELFF

V: TRBV20-1
CDR3: CSAMRGPLNTGELFF